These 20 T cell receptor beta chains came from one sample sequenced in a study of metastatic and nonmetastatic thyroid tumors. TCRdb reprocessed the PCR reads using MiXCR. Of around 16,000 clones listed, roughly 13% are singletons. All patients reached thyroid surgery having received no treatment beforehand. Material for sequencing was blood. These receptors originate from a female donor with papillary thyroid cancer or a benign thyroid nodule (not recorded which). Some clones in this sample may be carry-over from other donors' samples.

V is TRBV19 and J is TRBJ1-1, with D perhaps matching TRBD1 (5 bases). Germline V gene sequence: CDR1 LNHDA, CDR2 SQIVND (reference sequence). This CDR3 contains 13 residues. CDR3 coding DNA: TGTGCAAATACCCAGGTGGGGCTCACCCCAGCTTTCTTT. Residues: CANTQVGLTPAFF.

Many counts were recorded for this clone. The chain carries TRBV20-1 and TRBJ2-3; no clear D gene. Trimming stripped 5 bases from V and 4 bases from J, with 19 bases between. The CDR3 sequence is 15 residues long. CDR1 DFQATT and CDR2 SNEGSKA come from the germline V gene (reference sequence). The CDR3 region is CSAPAGGPLADTQYF. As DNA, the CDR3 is TGCAGTGCTCCCGCCGGCGGACCTCTGGCAGATACGCAGTATTTT.

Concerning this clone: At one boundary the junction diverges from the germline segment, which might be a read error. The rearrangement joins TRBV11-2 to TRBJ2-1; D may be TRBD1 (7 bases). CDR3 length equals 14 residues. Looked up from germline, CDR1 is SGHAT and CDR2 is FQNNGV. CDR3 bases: TGTGCCAGTAGCTTAGGGGGCGTAGGAGGGGATCAGTTCTTC. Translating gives CASSLGGVGGDQFF. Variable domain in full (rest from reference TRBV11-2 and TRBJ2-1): EAGVAQSPRYKIIEKRQSVAFWCNPISGHATLYWYQQILGQGPKLLIQFQNNGVVDDSQLPKDRFSAERLKGVDSTLKIQPAKLEDSAVYLCASSLGGVGGDQFFGPGTRLTVL.

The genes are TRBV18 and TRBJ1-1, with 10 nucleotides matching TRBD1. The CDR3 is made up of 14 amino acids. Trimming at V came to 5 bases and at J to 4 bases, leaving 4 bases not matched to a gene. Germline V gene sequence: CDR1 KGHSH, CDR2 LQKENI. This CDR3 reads CASSTGQGFTEAFF. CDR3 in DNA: TGTGCCAGCTCAACGGGACAGGGGTTCACTGAAGCTTTCTTT.

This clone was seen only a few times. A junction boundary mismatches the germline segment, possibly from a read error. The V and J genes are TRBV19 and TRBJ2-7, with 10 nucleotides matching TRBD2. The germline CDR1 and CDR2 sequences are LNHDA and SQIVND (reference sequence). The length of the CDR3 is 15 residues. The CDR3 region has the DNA TGTGCCAGTGGTATAGCGCCCGGACTAGCGGTCGAGCAGTACTTC. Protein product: CASGIAPGLAVEQYF.

The CDR3: CASSPRRAGGRQRVIASEQYF. The CDR3 DNA follows: TGTGCCAGCAGCCCCCGCCGGGCAGGGGGGAGGCAGAGGGTTATCGCCTCCGAGCAGTACTTC. The chain couples TRBV25-1 to TRBJ2-7; possible D gene TRBD1, 7 bases. Between the trimmed V and J ends, which lost 6 bases and 6 bases, there was a span of 39 bases. CDR3 length: 21 amino acids. Germline V lookup: CDR1 MGHDK, CDR2 SYGVNS.

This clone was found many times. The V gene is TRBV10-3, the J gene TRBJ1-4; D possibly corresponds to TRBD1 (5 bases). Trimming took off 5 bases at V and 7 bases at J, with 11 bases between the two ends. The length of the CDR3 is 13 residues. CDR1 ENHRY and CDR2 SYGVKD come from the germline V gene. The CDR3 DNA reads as TGTGCCATCAGTCTATCGACAGCTGAAAAACTGTTTTTT. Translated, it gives CAISLSTAEKLFF.

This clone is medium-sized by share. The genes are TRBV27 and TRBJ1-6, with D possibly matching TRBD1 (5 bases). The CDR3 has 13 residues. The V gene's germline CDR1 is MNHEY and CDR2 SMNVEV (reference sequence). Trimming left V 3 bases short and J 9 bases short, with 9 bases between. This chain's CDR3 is CASSFSGTSPLHF. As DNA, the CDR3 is TGTGCCAGCAGTTTCAGCGGGACTTCACCCCTCCACTTT.

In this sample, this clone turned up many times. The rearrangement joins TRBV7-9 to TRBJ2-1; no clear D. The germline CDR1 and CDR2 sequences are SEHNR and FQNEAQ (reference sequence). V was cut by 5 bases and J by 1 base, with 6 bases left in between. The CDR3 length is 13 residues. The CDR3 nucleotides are TGTGCCAGCAGCCCATCATCCTACAATGAGCAGTTCTTC. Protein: CASSPSSYNEQFF.

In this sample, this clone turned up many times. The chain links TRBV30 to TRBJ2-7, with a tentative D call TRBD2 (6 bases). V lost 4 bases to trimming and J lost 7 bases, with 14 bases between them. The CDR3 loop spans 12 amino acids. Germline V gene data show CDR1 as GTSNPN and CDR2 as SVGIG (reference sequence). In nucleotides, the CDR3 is TGTGCCTGGACTTCTAGGGCGGGAGAGCAGTACTTC. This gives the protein CAWTSRAGEQYF.

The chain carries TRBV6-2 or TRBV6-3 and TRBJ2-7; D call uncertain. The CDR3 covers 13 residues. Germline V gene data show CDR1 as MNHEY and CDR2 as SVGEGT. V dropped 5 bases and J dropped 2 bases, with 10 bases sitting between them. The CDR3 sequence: CASSHDTTYEQYF. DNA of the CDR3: TGTGCCAGCAGTCACGACACTACCTACGAGCAGTACTTC.

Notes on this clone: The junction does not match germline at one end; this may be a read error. CDR3 in amino acids: CASLIKVGAEAFF. CDR3 DNA sequence: TGCGCCAGCCTTATAAAGGTAGGAGCTGAAGCTTTCTTT. V gene TRBV6-1 combines with J gene TRBJ1-1; no clear D gene. There are 13 residues in the CDR3. Germline V gene sequence: CDR1 MNHNS, CDR2 SASEGT.

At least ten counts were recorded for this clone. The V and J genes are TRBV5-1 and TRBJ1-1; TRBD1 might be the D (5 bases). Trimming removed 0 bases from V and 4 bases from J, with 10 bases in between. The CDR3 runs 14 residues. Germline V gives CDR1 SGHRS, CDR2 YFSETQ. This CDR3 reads CASSLVSGTTEAFF. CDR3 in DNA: TGCGCCAGCAGCTTGGTGTCAGGGACCACTGAAGCTTTCTTT.

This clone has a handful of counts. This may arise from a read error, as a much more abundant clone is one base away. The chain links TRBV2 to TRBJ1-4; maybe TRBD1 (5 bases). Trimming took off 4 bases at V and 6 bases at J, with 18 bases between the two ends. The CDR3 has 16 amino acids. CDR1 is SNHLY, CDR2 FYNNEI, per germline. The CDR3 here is CASSGRDPIGDEKLFF. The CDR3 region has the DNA TGTGCCAGCAGTGGAAGGGACCCCATCGGGGATGAAAAACTGTTTTTT.

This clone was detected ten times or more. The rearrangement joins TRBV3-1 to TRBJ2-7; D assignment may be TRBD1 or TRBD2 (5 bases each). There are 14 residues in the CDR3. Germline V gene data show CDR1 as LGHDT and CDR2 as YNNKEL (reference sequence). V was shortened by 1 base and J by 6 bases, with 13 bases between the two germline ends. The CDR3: CASSQGEGYAEQYF. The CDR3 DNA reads TGTGCCAGCAGCCAAGGAGAGGGGTATGCCGAGCAGTACTTC.

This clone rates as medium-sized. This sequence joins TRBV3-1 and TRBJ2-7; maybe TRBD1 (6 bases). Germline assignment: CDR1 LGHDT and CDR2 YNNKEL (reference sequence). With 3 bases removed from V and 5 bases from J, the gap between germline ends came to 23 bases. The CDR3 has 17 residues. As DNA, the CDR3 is TGTGCCAGCAGCCACCCCTCCGGGACACTTAAGGCTCACGAGCAGTACTTC. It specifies CASSHPSGTLKAHEQYF.

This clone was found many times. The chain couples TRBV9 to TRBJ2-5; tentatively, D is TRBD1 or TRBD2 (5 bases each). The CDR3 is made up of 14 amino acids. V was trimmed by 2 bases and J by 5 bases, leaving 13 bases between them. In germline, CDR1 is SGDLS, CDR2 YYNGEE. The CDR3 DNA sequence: TGTGCCAGCAGCGTCGGACGGGGCCGGGAGACCCAGTACTTC. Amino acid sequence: CASSVGRGRETQYF.

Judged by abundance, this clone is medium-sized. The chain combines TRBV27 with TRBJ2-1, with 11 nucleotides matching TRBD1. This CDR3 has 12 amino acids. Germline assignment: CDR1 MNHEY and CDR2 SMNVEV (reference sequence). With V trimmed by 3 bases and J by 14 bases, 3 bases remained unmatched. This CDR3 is CASSFRGQGEFF. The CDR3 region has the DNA TGTGCCAGCAGTTTCCGGGGACAGGGGGAGTTCTTC.

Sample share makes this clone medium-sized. This CDR3 reads CASSQVTEKQYF. The DNA of the CDR3 is TGTGCCAGCAGCCAGGTGACGGAGAAGCAGTACTTC. J is TRBJ2-7 and V is TRBV28; no clear D. The V gene lost 6 bases and the J gene lost 8 bases, with 14 bases spanning the gap. The length of the CDR3 is 12 residues. Germline lookup yields CDR1 MDHEN and CDR2 SYDVKM. Together with reference TRBV28 and TRBJ2-7, the CDR3 gives the full variable domain: DVKVTQSSRYLVKRTGEKVFLECVQDMDHENMFWYRQDPGLGLRLIYFSYDVKMKEKGDIPEGYSVSREKKERFSLILESASTNQTSMYLCASSQVTEKQYFGPGTRLTVT.

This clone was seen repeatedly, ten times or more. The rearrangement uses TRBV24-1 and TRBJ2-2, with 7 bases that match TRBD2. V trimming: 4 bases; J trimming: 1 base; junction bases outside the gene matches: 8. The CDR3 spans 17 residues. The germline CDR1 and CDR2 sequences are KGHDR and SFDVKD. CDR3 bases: TGTGCCACCAGTGACCTAGGACTAGTCGGGAACACCGGGGAGCTGTTTTTT. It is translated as CATSDLGLVGNTGELFF.